This entry describes one T cell receptor beta chain. Antigen unknown. CDR3 length: 15 amino acids. Germline values: CDR1 LNHDA, CDR2 SQIVND (reference sequence). Trimming pared 5 bases from V and 0 bases from J, leaving 10 bases between. This record comes from a study of T cell responses to AZD1222 COVID-19 vaccine. Study-wide results and limits: Donors, mostly white British, included more females; clonal diversity was possibly underestimated.

Only in-frame clones appear in the TCRdb table, and some are missing; sequencing was by immunoSEQ multiplex PCR. The sample lists about 82,000 clones, 90% to 95% occurring once. This chain uses TRBV19 with TRBJ2-2; D unclear. This TCR came from an adult in good health. The sequencing here drew on peripheral blood, taken on day 0 of AZD1222 vaccination. This CDR3 reads CASSPQPANTGELFF. For the CDR3, the DNA is TGTGCCAGTAGTCCACAGCCCGCGAACACCGGGGAGCTGTTTTTT.